A selection of T cell receptor beta chains follows, all from one sample in a study of cytomegalovirus exposure and HLA in healthy donors. TCRdb keeps only in-frame clones here, not all; method: immunoSEQ multiplex PCR. In the table there are approximately 120,000 clones, about 80% of which are singletons. Sequencing was done on a sample of PBMCs. The receptors stem from a man younger than 35 in good health and CMV-seronegative. Each CDR3 is given without its conserved first and last residue.

>TRBJ1-2|TRBV30
AWSAPTRGYGYT
>TRBJ1-2|TRBV19
ASSGSRARDGLWGYT
>TRBJ1-1|TRBV7-9
SSSLALPRGNTEAF
>TRBJ1-2|TRBV29-1
SVPRTGGYGYT
>TRBJ2-5|TRBV5-6
ASSLAGGTPKETQY
>TRBJ2-7|TRBV7-9
ASSPGQGAYEQY
>TRBJ2-1|TRBV7-9
ASSVGTEGEQF
>TRBJ1-1|TRBV19
ASSTGGRTEAF
>TRBJ1-2|TRBV18
ASSPPRHRTYYGYT
>TRBJ1-1|TRBV15
ATSRDQKNRGTEAF
>TRBJ2-7|TRBV7-8
ASGPGGSSYEQY
>TRBJ2-7|TRBV5-6
ASSLGGSSYEQY
>TRBJ2-7|TRBV19
ASSAGSSYEQY
>TRBJ1-2|TRBV19
ASTGEGYT
>TRBJ2-7|TRBV19
ASTSSALEEQY
>TRBJ1-4|TRBV4-3
ASSQDYPGTNEKLF
>TRBJ2-3|TRBV6-6
ASSYLGTGGADTQY
>TRBJ1-4|TRBV25-1
ASRECGGYNEKLF
>TRBJ1-5|TRBV29-1
SGWTGAPGGQPQH
>TRBJ1-4|TRBV4-1
ASSLDRGGAATNEKLF
>TRBJ2-2|TRBV10-3
ANSQGLTGELF
>TRBJ1-5|TRBV9
ASSTQGGQPQH
>TRBJ2-7|TRBV18
ASSPLTGVHEQY
>TRBJ2-7|TRBV27
ASTSRRAGYYEQY
>TRBJ2-3|TRBV5-1
ASSFGGFPDTQY
>.|TRBV5-3
ARTDRASSYEQY
>TRBJ2-2|TRBV7-2
ASSLTTTASSGELF
>TRBJ2-1|TRBV29-1
SVPGGQDNSLNEQF
>TRBJ2-5|TRBV7-8
ASSLASGIQETQY
>TRBJ2-2|TRBV5-6
ASSLVARNTGELF
>TRBJ2-1|TRBV29-1
SVEDQAGRDEQF
>TRBJ2-6|TRBV9
ASSSQGSGANVLT
>TRBJ2-1|TRBV7-9
ASSRRDASGGSYNEQF
>TRBJ2-7|TRBV5-1
ASSLSPSYEQY
>TRBJ2-7|TRBV7-8
ASSSLRSYEQY
>TRBJ1-4|TRBV6-5
ASSRDRGTEKLF
>TRBJ1-3|TRBV7-2
ASSLAGPGGSLLSGNTIY
>TRBJ1-1|TRBV6-1
ASRPTVTEAF
>TRBJ1-6|TRBV19
ASQGRIYNSPLH
>TRBJ1-6|TRBV7-9
ASSLDSVWPLH
>TRBJ1-2|TRBV4-3
ASSQALGNYGYT
>TRBJ2-5|TRBV5-1
ASSQGLAGAGGETQY
>TRBJ2-1|TRBV7-9
ASSLGQPPSYNEQF
>TRBJ1-1|TRBV5-8
ASSLGRSGAPTEAF
>TRBJ1-5|TRBV19
ASIGDRGIQPQH
>TRBJ2-5|TRBV5-6
ASSLDRVQETQY